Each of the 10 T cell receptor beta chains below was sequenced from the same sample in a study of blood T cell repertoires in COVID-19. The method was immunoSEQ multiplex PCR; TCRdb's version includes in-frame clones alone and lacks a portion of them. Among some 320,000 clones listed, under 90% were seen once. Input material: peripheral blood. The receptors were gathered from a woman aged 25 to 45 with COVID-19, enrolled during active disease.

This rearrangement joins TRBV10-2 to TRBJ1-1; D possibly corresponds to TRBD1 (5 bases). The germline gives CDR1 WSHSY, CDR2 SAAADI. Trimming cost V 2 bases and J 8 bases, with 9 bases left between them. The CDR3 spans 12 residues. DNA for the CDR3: TGCGCCAGCAGTGAGCGGGGGTCCGAAGCTTTCTTT. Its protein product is CASSERGSEAFF.

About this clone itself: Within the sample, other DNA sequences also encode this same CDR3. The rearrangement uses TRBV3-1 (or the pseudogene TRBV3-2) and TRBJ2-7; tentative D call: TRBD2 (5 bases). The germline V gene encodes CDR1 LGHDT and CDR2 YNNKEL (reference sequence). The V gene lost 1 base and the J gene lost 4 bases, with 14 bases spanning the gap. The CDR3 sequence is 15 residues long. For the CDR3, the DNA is TGTGCCAGCAGCCAAGGGCTCGCGGGTTCGTACGAGCAGTACTTC. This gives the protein CASSQGLAGSYEQYF.

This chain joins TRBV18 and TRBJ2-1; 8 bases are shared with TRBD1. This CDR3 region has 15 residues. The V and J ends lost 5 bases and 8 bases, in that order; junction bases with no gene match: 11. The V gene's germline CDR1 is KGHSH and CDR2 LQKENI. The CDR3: CASSSLRDRIDEQFF. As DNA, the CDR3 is TGTGCCAGCTCATCACTCCGGGACAGGATAGATGAGCAGTTCTTC. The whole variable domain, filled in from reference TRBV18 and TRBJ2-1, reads NAGVMQNPRHLVRRRGQEARLRCSPMKGHSHVYWYRQLPEEGLKFMVYLQKENIIDESGMPKERFSAEFPKEGPSILRIQQVVRGDSAAYFCASSSLRDRIDEQFFGPGTRLTVL.

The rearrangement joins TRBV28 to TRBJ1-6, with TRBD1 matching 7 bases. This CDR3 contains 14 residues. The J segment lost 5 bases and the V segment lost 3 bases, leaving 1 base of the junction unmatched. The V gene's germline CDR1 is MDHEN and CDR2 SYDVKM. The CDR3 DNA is TGTGCCAGCAGTTTCACAGGGGATAATTCACCCCTCCACTTT. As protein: CASSFTGDNSPLHF.

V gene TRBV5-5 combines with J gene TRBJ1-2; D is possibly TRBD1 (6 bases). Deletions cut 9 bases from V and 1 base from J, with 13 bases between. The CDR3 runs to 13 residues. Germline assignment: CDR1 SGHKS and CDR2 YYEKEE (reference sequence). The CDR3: CATRQEYNYGYTF. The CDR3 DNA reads TGTGCCACCAGACAGGAATATAACTATGGCTACACCTTC.

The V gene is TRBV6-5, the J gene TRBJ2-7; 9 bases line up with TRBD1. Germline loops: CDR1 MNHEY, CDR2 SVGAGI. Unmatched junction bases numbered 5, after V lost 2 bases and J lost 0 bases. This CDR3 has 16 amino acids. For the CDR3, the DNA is TGTGCCAGCAGTTACGGGACAGGGAAATTCTCCTACGAGCAGTACTTC. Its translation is CASSYGTGKFSYEQYF.

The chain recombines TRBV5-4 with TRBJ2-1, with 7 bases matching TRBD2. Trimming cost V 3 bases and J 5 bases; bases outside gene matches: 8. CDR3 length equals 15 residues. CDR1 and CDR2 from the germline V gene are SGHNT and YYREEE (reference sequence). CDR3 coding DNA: TGTGCCAGCAGCTGGGGGGGGACCGCACACAATGAGCAGTTCTTC. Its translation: CASSWGGTAHNEQFF.

The CDR3 spells CASQTEGATNEKLFF. The CDR3 DNA sequence: TGTGCCAGCCAAACGGAGGGTGCAACTAATGAAAAACTGTTTTTT. The genes are TRBV19 and TRBJ1-4; D remains unclear. Looked up from germline, CDR1 is LNHDA and CDR2 is SQIVND (reference sequence). V was cut by 9 bases and J by 0 bases, with 14 bases left in between. The CDR3 contains 15 residues.

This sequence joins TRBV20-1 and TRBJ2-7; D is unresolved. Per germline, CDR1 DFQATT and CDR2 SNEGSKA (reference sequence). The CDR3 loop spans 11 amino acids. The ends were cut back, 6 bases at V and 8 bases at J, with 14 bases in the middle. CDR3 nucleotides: TGCAGTGCCCGAGCGCGGAAAAAGCAGTACTTC. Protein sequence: CSARARKKQYF.

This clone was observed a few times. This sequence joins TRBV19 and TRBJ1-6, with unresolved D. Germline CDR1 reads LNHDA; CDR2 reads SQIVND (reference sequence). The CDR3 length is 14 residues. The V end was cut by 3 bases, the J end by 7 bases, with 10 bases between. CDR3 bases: TGTGCCAGTAGTATCCAGGCAGGAAATTCACCCCTCCACTTT. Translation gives CASSIQAGNSPLHF.